The clone carrying this T cell receptor beta chain was found a few times. Its antigen remains unknown. PCR involved 60 Vbeta and 13 Jbeta primers. The method was immunoSEQ multiplex PCR; TCRdb's version includes in-frame clones alone and lacks a portion of them. The sample carries 65,000 to 100,000 clones, 76% recorded once. The entry originates in a study of cytomegalovirus exposure and HLA in healthy donors. Study in general: Early release data held tens of millions of unique TCRs from HLA-typed donors. Overall study results and limits: It was shown in a later analysis that HLA-associated TCR beta chains were more clonally expanded than other, equally common chains. The investigators catalogued about 170 TCR beta chains as cytomegalovirus-associated. Both high specificity and high sensitivity reportedly marked the classifier's diagnosis of cytomegalovirus status.

With V trimmed by 5 bases and J by 1 base, 2 bases remained unmatched. CDR1 is PRHDT, CDR2 FYEKMQ, per germline (reference sequence). The CDR3 sequence is 14 residues long. The TCR comes from a man aged 35 to 55 in good health and CMV-seronegative. V gene TRBV13 combines with J gene TRBJ1-1, with 9 bases fitting TRBD1. The sequenced material came from PBMCs. In DNA form, the CDR3 reads TGTGCCAGCAGCGGGGGACAGGGGAACACTGAAGCTTTCTTT. The encoded protein is CASSGGQGNTEAFF.